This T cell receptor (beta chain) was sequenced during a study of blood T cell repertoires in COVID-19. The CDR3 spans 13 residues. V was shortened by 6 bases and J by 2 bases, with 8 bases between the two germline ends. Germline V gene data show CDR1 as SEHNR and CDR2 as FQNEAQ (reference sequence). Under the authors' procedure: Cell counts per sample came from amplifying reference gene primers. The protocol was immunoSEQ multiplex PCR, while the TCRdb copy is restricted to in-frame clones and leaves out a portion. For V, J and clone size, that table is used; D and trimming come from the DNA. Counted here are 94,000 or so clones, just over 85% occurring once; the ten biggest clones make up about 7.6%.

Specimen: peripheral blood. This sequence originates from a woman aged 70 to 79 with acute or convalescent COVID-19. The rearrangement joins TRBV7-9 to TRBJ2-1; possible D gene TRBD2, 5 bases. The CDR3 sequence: CASRLDPYNEQFF. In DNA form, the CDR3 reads TGTGCCAGCAGACTAGACCCCTACAATGAGCAGTTCTTC.